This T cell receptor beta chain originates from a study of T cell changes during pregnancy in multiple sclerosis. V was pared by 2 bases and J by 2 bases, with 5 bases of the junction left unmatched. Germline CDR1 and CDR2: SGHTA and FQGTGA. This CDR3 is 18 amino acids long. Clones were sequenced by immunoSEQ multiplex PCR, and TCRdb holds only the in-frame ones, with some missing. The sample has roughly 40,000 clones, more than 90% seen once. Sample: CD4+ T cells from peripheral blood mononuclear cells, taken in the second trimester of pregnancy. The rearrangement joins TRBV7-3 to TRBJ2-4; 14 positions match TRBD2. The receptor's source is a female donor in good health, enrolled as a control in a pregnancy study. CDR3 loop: CASSLGTSGGWSKNIQYF. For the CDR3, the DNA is TGTGCCAGCAGCTTAGGGACTAGCGGGGGTTGGTCCAAAAACATTCAGTACTTC. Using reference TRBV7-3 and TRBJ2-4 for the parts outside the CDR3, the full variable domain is GAGVSQTPSNKVTEKGKYVELRCDPISGHTALYWYRQSLGQGPEFLIYFQGTGAADDSGLPNDRFFAVRPEGSVSTLKIQRTERGDSAVYLCASSLGTSGGWSKNIQYFGAGTRLSVL.